The 31 T cell receptor beta chains below were found in one sample sequenced in a study of graft-versus-host responses after intestinal transplantation. Data came from immunoSEQ multiplex PCR; TCRdb stores just in-frame clones and leaves some out. This sample yields 90,000 to 100,000 clones, of which 86% are seen a single time; about 1.5% belongs to the top ten. The material was PBMCs, obtained 255 days after intestinal transplant. These TCRs come from a human patient who received an intestinal transplant, so some T cells may come from the graft donor.

The chain employs TRBV7-2 and TRBJ1-1; TRBD1 matches at 9 bases. The germline V gene encodes CDR1 SGHTA and CDR2 FQGNSA. This CDR3 contains 17 residues. J was trimmed by 2 bases and V by 3 bases; bases with no gene match: 10. This chain's CDR3 is CASSFLTGGAANTEAFF. The CDR3 DNA reads as TGTGCCAGCAGCTTTCTTACAGGGGGCGCGGCAAACACTGAAGCTTTCTTT.

J is TRBJ2-2 and V is TRBV19; 10 nucleotides line up with TRBD2. V shed 5 bases, J shed 1 base, and the junction held 4 bases outside the gene matches. CDR1 and CDR2 (germline): LNHDA, SQIVND (reference sequence). This CDR3 comprises 16 residues. The CDR3 nucleotides are TGTGCCAGTAGTCCAGGACTAGCGGTGAACACCGGGGAGCTGTTTTTT. The encoded protein is CASSPGLAVNTGELFF.

This clone was seen only a few times. The gene calls are TRBV15 and TRBJ1-5, with 12 bases lining up with TRBD1. The CDR3 covers 17 residues. The J segment lost 0 bases and the V segment lost 5 bases, leaving 5 bases of the junction unmatched. The germline V gene has CDR1 LNHNV and CDR2 YYDKDF (reference sequence). CDR3 nucleotide sequence: TGTGCCACCAGCCGCCGGGACAGGGGGCATAGCAATCAGCCCCAGCATTTT. This gives the protein CATSRRDRGHSNQPQHF.

The chain carries TRBV27 and TRBJ1-4, with 12 bases lining up with TRBD1. The CDR3 covers 15 residues. Germline CDR1 and CDR2: MNHEY and SMNVEV (reference sequence). Germline trimming cut 7 bases from V and 10 bases from J; bases unmatched to any gene: 10. The CDR3 protein is CASMGLGQGASKLFF. The CDR3 DNA reads as TGTGCCAGCATGGGGTTGGGACAGGGGGCGTCAAAACTGTTTTTT. Based on the CDR3 plus reference TRBV27 and TRBJ1-4, the full variable domain is EAQVTQNPRYLITVTGKKLTVTCSQNMNHEYMSWYRQDPGLGLRQIYYSMNVEVTDKGDVPEGYKVSRKEKRNFPLILESPSPNQTSLYFCASMGLGQGASKLFFGSGTQLSVL.

J is TRBJ1-1 and V is TRBV29-1, with D unresolved. This CDR3 comprises 11 residues. V lost 3 bases, J lost 1 base, and 3 bases lay in between. CDR1 SQVTM and CDR2 ANQGSEA come from the germline V gene. The CDR3 bases are TGCAGCGTTGACAGGAACACTGAAGCTTTCTTT. Protein: CSVDRNTEAFF.

The chain joins TRBV28 to TRBJ1-2; D not certain. Trimming stripped 1 base from V and 0 bases from J, with 21 bases between. This CDR3 is 19 amino acids long. Germline V lookup: CDR1 MDHEN, CDR2 SYDVKM. In DNA, the CDR3 is TGTGCCAGCAGTTTATTGCTGGGTGGAGGACGCGGGGCTAACTATGGCTACACCTTC. Protein: CASSLLLGGGRGANYGYTF.

The genes are TRBV11-3 and TRBJ1-5, with TRBD1 matching over 10 bases. V dropped 4 bases and J dropped 4; count of bases not matched to a gene: 13. This CDR3 is 18 amino acids long. CDR1 is SGHNT and CDR2 is YENEEA in the germline V gene. The CDR3 nucleotides are TGTGCCAGCAGCTCGGGACAGGGGCGGGGGTCTTTTAATCAGCCCCAGCATTTT. This translates into CASSSGQGRGSFNQPQHF.

The chain recombines TRBV4-1 with TRBJ1-2, with a possible D match to TRBD1 (5 bases). Germline-derived CDR1 and CDR2 are MGHRA and YSYEKL. This CDR3 region has 16 residues. The ends were cut back, 4 bases at V and 5 bases at J, with 20 bases in the middle. DNA for the CDR3: TGCGCCAGCAGCCCCGAGGGAGGGGTAGATCGTTATGGCTACACCTTC. Amino acids: CASSPEGGVDRYGYTF.

The chain carries TRBV6-5 and TRBJ2-2; D ambiguous. There are 14 residues in the CDR3. Germline-derived CDR1 and CDR2 are MNHEY and SVGAGI. Trimming left V 2 bases short and J 0 bases short, with 4 bases between. This CDR3 is CASSYRTNTGELFF. CDR3 in DNA: TGTGCCAGCAGTTACAGAACGAACACCGGGGAGCTGTTTTTT.

The CDR3 DNA is TGCAGCGTCCGGGCGGGGGGGCTCTACGAGCAGTACTTC. This encodes CSVRAGGLYEQYF. This chain connects TRBV29-1 to TRBJ2-7, with 9 nucleotides matching TRBD2. In germline, CDR1 is SQVTM, CDR2 ANQGSEA. V lost 6 bases to trimming and J lost 3 bases; unmatched junction nucleotides: 6. The CDR3 contains 13 residues.

The chain carries TRBV6-5 and TRBJ1-1; D is undetermined. CDR3 length equals 13 residues. V lost 3 bases, J lost 1 base, and 6 bases lay in between. CDR1 MNHEY and CDR2 SVGAGI come from the germline V gene. In DNA form, the CDR3 reads TGTGCCAGCAGTTATAATTGGAACACTGAAGCTTTCTTT. Protein product: CASSYNWNTEAFF.

The genes are TRBV5-1 and TRBJ2-5; 9 positions agree with TRBD2. Per germline, CDR1 SGHRS and CDR2 YFSETQ. There are 17 residues in the CDR3. J was trimmed by 4 bases and V by 0 bases; bases with no gene match: 10. CDR3 sequence (DNA): TGCGCCAGCAGCTTGGCCCTCATTAGCGGGAGTACAGAGACCCAGTACTTC. Encoded protein: CASSLALISGSTETQYF.

The CDR3 nucleotides are TGTGCCAGCAGTCCGACAGGCAGTAATTCACCCCTCCACTTT. This codes for CASSPTGSNSPLHF. This chain connects TRBV6-6 to TRBJ1-6; perhaps TRBD1 as D (6 bases). Germline values: CDR1 MNHNY, CDR2 SVGAGI (reference sequence). This CDR3 is built from 14 residues. Trimming left V 5 bases short and J 6 bases short, with 11 bases between.

This chain connects TRBV7-8 to TRBJ2-5; 7 bases match TRBD1. The V gene end was trimmed by 4 bases and the J gene end by 5 bases; junction bases not matched to a gene: 7. The CDR3 contains 14 residues. CDR1 is SGHVS, CDR2 FQNEAQ, per germline. In DNA, the CDR3 is TGTGCCAGCAGCTCAATGGACAGGAGGGAGACCCAGTACTTC. Translating it yields CASSSMDRRETQYF.

This clone showed up just once. The chain joins TRBV19 to TRBJ1-6; D is unresolved. This CDR3 comprises 15 residues. Trimming removed 6 bases from V and 0 bases from J, with 9 bases in between. Germline-derived CDR1 and CDR2 are LNHDA and SQIVND (reference sequence). CDR3 protein: CASSPANSYNSPLHF. The CDR3, as DNA: TGTGCCAGTAGCCCAGCGAACTCCTATAATTCACCCCTCCACTTT.

This clone was counted only a few times. The chain links TRBV6-4 to TRBJ2-3; D possibly corresponds to TRBD2 (6 bases). Per the germline V gene, CDR1 is MRHNA and CDR2 is SNTAGT. V lost 4 bases and J lost 0, with 14 bases in between. CDR3 size: 16 residues. CDR3: CASSGQAGSSTDTQYF. CDR3 DNA sequence: TGTGCCAGCAGTGGGCAAGCGGGCTCTAGCACAGATACGCAGTATTTT.

The chain is built from TRBV7-3 and TRBJ2-1; D might be TRBD2 (7 bases). V was clipped by 5 bases and J by 5 bases, with 22 bases between them. Germline CDR1 and CDR2: SGHTA and FQGTGA. CDR3 length: 17 residues. DNA of the CDR3: TGTGCCAGCAGCCTCCCCGCTGAGGGGGGGGGAGACAATGAGCAGTTCTTC. As protein: CASSLPAEGGGDNEQFF.

This clone was detected only once. The V and J genes are TRBV15 and TRBJ2-2; TRBD1 agrees at 8 bases. The ends lost 3 bases at V and 5 bases at J; junction bases unmatched: 8. The CDR3 is 16 amino acids. Germline CDR1 and CDR2: LNHNV and YYDKDF (reference sequence). CDR3 bases: TGTGCCACCAGCAGGGGGGACAGGCAAGAGACCGGGGAGCTGTTTTTT. Translating it yields CATSRGDRQETGELFF.

The V call is TRBV18, the J call TRBJ2-1; TRBD2 agrees at 7 bases. There are 15 residues in the CDR3. Germline V gives CDR1 KGHSH, CDR2 LQKENI. J was trimmed by 1 base and V by 5 bases; bases with no gene match: 5. The CDR3 DNA follows: TGTGCCAGCTCATGGGGGGGATCGTCCTACAATGAGCAGTTCTTC. It codes for CASSWGGSSYNEQFF. Looking up the rest from reference TRBV18 and TRBJ2-1 gives the full variable domain: NAGVMQNPRHLVRRRGQEARLRCSPMKGHSHVYWYRQLPEEGLKFMVYLQKENIIDESGMPKERFSAEFPKEGPSILRIQQVVRGDSAAYFCASSWGGSSYNEQFFGPGTRLTVL.

This clone was counted a few times. The chain combines TRBV6-5 with TRBJ1-1; D not resolved. Trimming stripped 8 bases from V and 0 bases from J, with 10 bases between. The CDR3 totals 13 residues. The germline CDR1 and CDR2 sequences are MNHEY and SVGAGI. CDR3 DNA sequence: TGTGCCAGCTTGGAGCCTTTGAACACTGAAGCTTTCTTT. As protein: CASLEPLNTEAFF.

This rearrangement joins TRBV19 to TRBJ1-3, with D unclear. The J call may be faulty, since TRBJ2-2 better matches the DNA end. There are 14 residues in the CDR3. Germline assignment: CDR1 LNHDA and CDR2 SQIVND (reference sequence). The CDR3 DNA sequence: TGTGCCAGTAGTATCACCCCTAACACCGGGGAGCTGTTTTTT. Residues: CASSITPNTGELFF.

The chain carries TRBV27 and TRBJ2-7; D ambiguous. V was pared by 8 bases and J by 2 bases, with 10 bases between. The CDR3 covers 12 residues. Germline V gene lookup returns CDR1 MNHEY and CDR2 SMNVEV (reference sequence). The CDR3 sequence: CASGFTPYEQYF. In DNA form, the CDR3 reads TGTGCCAGCGGCTTTACACCCTACGAGCAGTACTTC.

The chain has TRBV6-5 and TRBJ1-5; no clear D. Germline V gives CDR1 MNHEY, CDR2 SVGAGI. Trimming pared 4 bases from V and 0 bases from J, leaving 4 bases between. The CDR3 contains 13 residues. CDR3 amino acids: CASSSNSNQPQHF. In nucleotides, the CDR3 is TGTGCCAGCAGTTCGAATAGCAATCAGCCCCAGCATTTT.

This chain links TRBV7-9 with TRBJ1-2; D is perhaps TRBD1 (5 bases). CDR1 and CDR2 (germline): SEHNR, FQNEAQ (reference sequence). CDR3 length: 13 amino acids. Trimming removed 8 bases at V and 2 bases at J, with 12 bases between. CDR3 protein: CASGGVGNYGYTF. DNA of the CDR3: TGTGCCAGCGGAGGGGTGGGGAACTATGGCTACACCTTC.

This clone was observed once. The J gene is TRBJ1-2, the V gene TRBV6-5; tentatively, D is TRBD1 (6 bases). In germline, CDR1 is MNHEY, CDR2 SVGAGI. Trimming removed 6 bases at V and 4 bases at J, with 15 bases between. This CDR3 is 14 amino acids long. The CDR3 loop is CASRSRDTLYGYTF. The CDR3, as DNA: TGTGCCAGCAGATCCCGGGACACTCTCTATGGCTACACCTTC.

The V and J genes are TRBV6-4 and TRBJ2-1; D may be TRBD1 (6 bases). V was shortened by 4 bases and J by 4 bases, with 14 bases between the two germline ends. The germline V gene encodes CDR1 MRHNA and CDR2 SNTAGT. This CDR3 spans 15 amino acids. The CDR3 region has the DNA TGTGCCAGCAGTGCAGGGGAACACGCGTACAATGAGCAGTTCTTC. Protein: CASSAGEHAYNEQFF.

The chain's CDR3 is CATSRDTNQWIGKNIQYF. DNA of the CDR3: TGTGCCACCAGCAGAGATACTAACCAATGGATCGGAAAAAACATTCAGTACTTC. The genes are TRBV15 and TRBJ2-4; D is ambiguous. Germline CDR1 LNHNV, CDR2 YYDKDF (reference sequence). This CDR3 has 18 amino acids. The ends were cut back, 0 bases at V and 4 bases at J, with 19 bases in the middle.

The sample holds a few counts of this clone. The CDR3 coding sequence is TGCAGCGTTGAGTCAGGGGCTGGTCAGCCCCAGCATTTT. Translation: CSVESGAGQPQHF. The chain combines TRBV29-1 with TRBJ1-5; TRBD1 is a possible D gene (6 bases). The CDR3 is 13 amino acids. Germline loops: CDR1 SQVTM, CDR2 ANQGSEA. V dropped 3 bases and J dropped 6 bases, with 12 bases sitting between them.

This chain uses TRBV12-5 with TRBJ2-5, with 7 bases lining up with TRBD1. CDR3 length: 15 amino acids. Trimming cost V 7 bases and J 4 bases; bases outside gene matches: 12. The V gene's germline CDR1 is LGHNT and CDR2 FRNRAP. CDR3: CASAPDREPSETQYF. CDR3 nucleotide sequence: TGTGCTAGTGCCCCAGACAGGGAACCCTCAGAGACCCAGTACTTC.

Regarding this clone: This same CDR3 is encoded by further DNA sequences in the sample. This chain links TRBV6-5 with TRBJ1-1, with D perhaps matching TRBD1 (6 bases). With 5 bases removed from V and 8 bases from J, the gap between germline ends came to 12 bases. The germline gives CDR1 MNHEY, CDR2 SVGAGI. The CDR3 is made up of 12 amino acids. CDR3 residues: CASSATGDEAFF. CDR3 DNA sequence: TGTGCCAGCAGTGCGACAGGAGACGAAGCTTTCTTT.

V usage is TRBV6-5 and J usage is TRBJ1-4; no definite D call. Trimming stripped 4 bases from V and 8 bases from J, with 17 bases between. CDR1 and CDR2 (germline): MNHEY, SVGAGI. The CDR3 has 15 residues. The CDR3 protein is CASSSTDHPVEKLFF. The CDR3 bases are TGTGCCAGCAGTTCCACCGATCACCCGGTAGAAAAACTGTTTTTT.